One and the same sample provided the 21 T cell receptor beta chains below, sequenced in a study of tumor-infiltrating lymphocytes in primary liver carcinoma. RNA and DNA were co-extracted from around 20-30 mg of unsorted bulk tissue. Constant-region priming of roughly 0.45 ug total RNA yielded TCR beta cDNA. Slightly modified ARM-PCR served as the procedure for the TCR beta libraries. These libraries came from three rounds of nested multiplex PCR. TRBV1-TRBV30 forward primers paired with a C-beta reverse primer were used in the first two PCR rounds, which ran roughly 9 cycles each. MiXCR was run by TCRdb on the multiplex PCR reads, yielding one entry per CDR3 protein. The data contain some 110,000 distinct CDR3 sequences, around 60% of them seen just once; the ten biggest clones take up 7% to 10%. Input material: liver tumor tissue from sampling region 3. Subset defined: tumor region T3, left-lateral pole. These receptors were taken from a woman between 55 and 75 years old with primary liver carcinoma and hepatitis B virus infection.

Regarding this clonotype: The junction and the germline gene differ at one end; a read error may be behind it. V gene TRBV7-9 combines with J gene TRBJ1-1, with 8 bases aligning to TRBD1. From germline, CDR1 is SEHNR and CDR2 FQNEAQ (reference sequence). The CDR3 runs 14 residues. CDR3: CASSPRTGNAEAFF. The CDR3, as DNA: TGTGCCAGCAGCCCCCGGACAGGGAACGCTGAAGCATTCTTT.

A note on this clonotype: At one end the junction does not follow the germline gene, possibly because of a read error. V is TRBV29-1 and J is TRBJ1-5; no clear D gene. The CDR3 has 13 amino acids. CDR1 and CDR2 (germline): SQVTM, ANQGSEA. The CDR3 protein is CSVGENSSQPQHF. DNA for the CDR3: TGCAGCGTTGGGGAAAATAGCAGTCAGCCCCAGCATTTT.

Note on this clonotype: No conserved phenylalanine or tryptophan is present at the end of the CDR3, so a read error is the likely explanation. The chain is built from TRBV12-3 or TRBV12-4 and TRBJ1-3, with a tentative D call TRBD1 (6 bases). V shed 9 bases and J shed 8 bases, with 20 bases lying between them. The CDR3 is 14 amino acids. For the CDR3, the DNA is TGTGCCAGTAGGTATACAGGGATCAGAGACACCATATATCTT. Amino acids: CASRYTGIRDTIYL.

Of note for this clonotype: A read error is possible here, since a much larger clone lies one base away. V is TRBV28 and J is TRBJ2-7, with TRBD2 matching 7 bases. From germline, CDR1 is MDHEN and CDR2 SYDVKM. The CDR3 contains 13 residues. CDR3: CVSSFRTSYEQYF. For the CDR3, the DNA is TGTGTCAGCAGTTTTAGGACTAGCTACGAGCAGTACTTC. The whole variable domain, remainder taken from reference TRBV28 and TRBJ2-7, is DVKVTQSSRYLVKRTGEKVFLECVQDMDHENMFWYRQDPGLGLRLIYFSYDVKMKEKGDIPEGYSVSREKKERFSLILESASTNQTSMYLCVSSFRTSYEQYFGPGTRLTVT.

This chain joins TRBV5-1 and TRBJ1-1; weak D call: TRBD1 (5 bases). The V and J ends lost 4 bases and 5 bases respectively, with 21 bases between them. Per germline, CDR1 SGHRS and CDR2 YFSETQ. The CDR3 spans 16 residues. CDR3 nucleotides: TGCGCCAGCAGCCCGGGGACTGGGCTGATAAAGACTGAAGCTTTCTTT. Translating gives CASSPGTGLIKTEAFF.

Concerning this clonotype: Possible read error: a much larger clone is one base away. The chain carries TRBV7-8 and TRBJ1-6; TRBD1 might be the D (6 bases). The CDR3 covers 14 residues. Germline V lookup: CDR1 SGHVS, CDR2 FQNEAQ. The CDR3 DNA follows: TGTGCCAGCAACTTAAGGGGGGGCAATTCACCCCTCCACTTT. Its translation: CASNLRGGNSPLHF. The full variable domain, its missing parts supplied by reference TRBV7-8 and TRBJ1-6, is GAGVSQSPRYKVAKRGQDVALRCDPISGHVSLFWYQQALGQGPEFLTYFQNEAQLDKSGLPSDRFFAERPEGSVSTLKIQRTQQEDSAVYLCASNLRGGNSPLHFGNGTRLTVT.

With regard to this clonotype: This is likely a read error, given that the CDR3 carries no conserved phenylalanine or tryptophan at its end. This sequence joins TRBV7-9 and TRBJ2-7, with 8 positions matching TRBD2. V dropped 5 bases and J dropped 4; count of bases not matched to a gene: 10. CDR1 SEHNR and CDR2 FQNEAQ come from the germline V gene (reference sequence). The CDR3 contains 15 residues. The CDR3 protein is CASSHNHRLAYEQYL. In DNA form, the CDR3 reads TGTGCCAGCAGCCACAACCACCGACTAGCGTACGAGCAGTACCTC.

The genes are TRBV12-3 or TRBV12-4 and TRBJ2-5; possible D gene TRBD2, 6 bases. V shed 7 bases and J shed 1 base, with 16 bases lying between them. The CDR3 has 15 amino acids. The CDR3 loop is CASKRTGATQETQYF. The DNA of the CDR3 is TGTGCCAGCAAGCGTACGGGAGCTACCCAAGAGACCCAGTACTTC.

Comment on this clonotype: A read error is likely, as this CDR3 ends without the conserved phenylalanine or tryptophan. The chain links TRBV6-2 or TRBV6-3 to TRBJ2-7; the match to TRBD1 covers 12 bases. After removal of 6 bases from V and 9 bases from J, the junction contained 9 bases not matched to a gene. This CDR3 spans 14 amino acids. From germline, CDR1 is MNHEY and CDR2 SVGEGT. The CDR3 bases are TGTGCCAGCAGCCCCGGGACAGGGGGCGACGTGCAGTACTTG. Translation: CASSPGTGGDVQYL.

As regards this clonotype: The junction and the germline gene differ at one end; a read error may be behind it. The chain recombines TRBV28 with TRBJ1-2; tentative D call: TRBD1 (6 bases). The CDR3 loop spans 15 amino acids. The germline V gene has CDR1 MDHEN and CDR2 SYDVKM. This CDR3 reads CANSAGGARGYGYTF. CDR3 DNA sequence: TGTGCCAACAGTGCGGGGGGGGCCCGGGGGTATGGCTACACCTTC.

The V and J genes are TRBV11-2 and TRBJ2-4, with a weak D call TRBD1 (6 bases). CDR1 and CDR2 (germline): SGHAT, FQNNGV. Trimming cost V 4 bases and J 15 bases, with 31 bases left between them. The CDR3 consists of 17 residues. CDR3 coding DNA: TGTGCCAGCAGCTACCGAGGACAGCCAAGGGCCAAAAACGTTCGGTACTTC. Translating gives CASSYRGQPRAKNVRYF.

The table lists this clonotype with many counts. The rearrangement links TRBV5-8 to TRBJ2-6; the D is unclear. Germline V CDR1 and CDR2: SGHTS, YDEGEE. The CDR3 is 14 amino acids. The V and J ends lost 4 bases and 1 base respectively, with 6 bases between them. CDR3 loop: CASSGRSGANVLTF. The CDR3 region has the DNA TGTGCCAGCAGCGGAAGGTCTGGGGCCAACGTCCTGACTTTC.

As for this clonotype: One end of the junction is discordant with germline, which a read error may explain. This sequence joins TRBV5-4 and TRBJ2-1; D perhaps matches TRBD2 (6 bases). CDR1 SGHNT and CDR2 YYREEE come from the germline V gene (reference sequence). CDR3 length: 15 amino acids. CDR3 DNA sequence: TGCGCCAGCAGCCCCCCGGGGGTGACGGGCGATGAGCAGTTCTTC. It yields the protein CASSPPGVTGDEQFF.

In this sample, this clonotype turned up many times. This rearrangement joins TRBV29-1 to TRBJ2-6; TRBD2 might be the D (5 bases). The CDR3 consists of 13 residues. Germline V gene lookup returns CDR1 SQVTM and CDR2 ANQGSEA. V shed 6 bases and J shed 1 base, with 7 bases lying between them. CDR3 coding DNA: TGCAGCGTGAGGACTTCTGGGGCCAACGTCCTGACTTTC. Its protein product is CSVRTSGANVLTF.

This clonotype was seen just once. In DNA, the CDR3 is TGTGCCAGCAACCCAACGTCCGGGACTAGGAGGGAGGCCTACGAGCAGTACTTC. This encodes CASNPTSGTRREAYEQYF. The V call is TRBV11-3, the J call TRBJ2-7, with TRBD2 matching over 8 bases. V trimming: 7 bases; J trimming: 2 bases; junction bases outside the gene matches: 19. Germline assignment: CDR1 SGHNT and CDR2 YENEEA. The CDR3 runs to 18 residues.

This clonotype came up once. The V call is TRBV6-2 or TRBV6-3, the J call TRBJ2-1; 13 nucleotides match TRBD2. The CDR3 spans 18 residues. CDR1 and CDR2 (germline): MNHEY, SVGEGT. V gave up 5 bases and J gave up 1 base; unmatched junction bases: 8. The CDR3 sequence: CASSRPPGLAGSYNEQFF. The CDR3 DNA reads as TGTGCCAGCAGTCGGCCTCCGGGACTAGCGGGATCCTACAATGAGCAGTTCTTC.

About this clonotype itself: With a much larger clone just one base away, this may be a read error. V and J are TRBV5-4 and TRBJ2-1; maybe TRBD1 (5 bases). The CDR3 runs to 16 residues. The V gene's germline CDR1 is SGHNT and CDR2 YYREEE (reference sequence). The CDR3 DNA reads TGTGTCAGCAGTCCGCCAGGGATGAGCTCCTACAATGAGCAGTTCTTC. This gives the protein CVSSPPGMSSYNEQFF.

This clonotype has at least ten counts. The rearrangement links TRBV4-1 to TRBJ1-2; a weak D match, TRBD1 (5 bases). Germline CDR1 reads MGHRA; CDR2 reads YSYEKL. This CDR3 has 14 amino acids. Trimming took 7 bases from V and 1 from J, leaving 13 bases between them. The CDR3 here is CASKVGRGNYGYTF. The CDR3 DNA reads as TGCGCCAGCAAGGTCGGGAGGGGTAACTATGGCTACACCTTC.

This chain links TRBV28 with TRBJ1-2, with D uncertain. V was shortened by 3 bases and J by 9 bases, with 17 bases between the two germline ends. This CDR3 is built from 14 residues. Germline CDR1 reads MDHEN; CDR2 reads SYDVKM. In nucleotides, the CDR3 is TGTGCCAGCAGTTTGACCCCCGAGCAGAGGAGCTACACCTTC. Translation gives CASSLTPEQRSYTF.

This clonotype was picked up many times. The chain uses TRBV6-1 and TRBJ2-3, with D possibly being TRBD1 (6 bases). The CDR3 sequence is 13 residues long. The V gene's germline CDR1 is MNHNS and CDR2 SASEGT. The V gene lost 7 bases and the J gene lost 2 bases, with 10 bases spanning the gap. The CDR3 coding sequence is TGTGCCAGCAACCGGGACAACACAGATACGCAGTATTTT. Its protein product is CASNRDNTDTQYF.

CDR3 loop: CSAPGTSRYYEQYF. Written as DNA, the CDR3 is TGCAGTGCTCCCGGGACTAGCAGATACTACGAGCAGTACTTC. This sequence joins TRBV20-1 and TRBJ2-7; 9 positions agree with TRBD2. V dropped 5 bases and J dropped 3; count of bases not matched to a gene: 8. Germline CDR1 and CDR2: DFQATT and SNEGSKA (reference sequence). The CDR3 runs 14 residues.